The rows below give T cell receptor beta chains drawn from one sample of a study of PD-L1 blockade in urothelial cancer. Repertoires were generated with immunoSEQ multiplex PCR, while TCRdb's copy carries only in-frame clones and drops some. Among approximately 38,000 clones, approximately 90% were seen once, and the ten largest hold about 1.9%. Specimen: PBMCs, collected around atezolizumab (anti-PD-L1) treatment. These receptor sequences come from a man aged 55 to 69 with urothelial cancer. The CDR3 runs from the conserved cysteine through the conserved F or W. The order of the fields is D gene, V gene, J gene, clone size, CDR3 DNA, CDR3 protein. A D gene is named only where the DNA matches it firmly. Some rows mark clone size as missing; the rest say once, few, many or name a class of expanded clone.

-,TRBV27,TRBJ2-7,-,TGTGCCAGCAGTTTATACAGAACGAACTCCTACGAGCAGTACTTC,CASSLYRTNSYEQYF
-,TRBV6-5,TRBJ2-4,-,TGTGCCAGCAGTTCGATCTATTACGACATTCAGTACTTC,CASSSIYYDIQYF
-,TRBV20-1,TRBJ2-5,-,TGCAGTGCCACTGGGCGCAACCAGTACTTC,CSATGRNQYF
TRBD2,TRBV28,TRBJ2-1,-,TGTGCCAGCTCATGGGGGGGGATCAATGAGCAGTTCTTC,CASSWGGINEQFF
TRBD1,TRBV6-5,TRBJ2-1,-,TGTGCCAGCAGTCTGACAGGGGTATACAATGAGCAGTTCTTC,CASSLTGVYNEQFF
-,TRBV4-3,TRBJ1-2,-,TGCGCCAGCAGCCAAGATCACGAACTACCCGGATATGGCTACACCTTC,CASSQDHELPGYGYTF
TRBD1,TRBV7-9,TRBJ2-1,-,TGTGCCAGCAGCGTGTGGGGACAGGATCGTTATGAGCAGTTCTTC,CASSVWGQDRYEQFF
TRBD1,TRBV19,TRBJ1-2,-,TGTGCCAGCTCTACGGACAGGAGGGACTATGGCTACACCTTC,CASSTDRRDYGYTF
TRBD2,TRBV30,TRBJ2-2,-,TGTGCCTCAACTGGCGGGAGGGCCGCCCAGACCGGGGAGCTGTTTTTT,CASTGGRAAQTGELFF
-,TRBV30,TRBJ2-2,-,TGTGCCTGGAGTGCAGCGCCGAACACCGGGGAGCTGTTTTTT,CAWSAAPNTGELFF
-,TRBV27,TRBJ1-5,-,TGTGCCAGCAGTTTGGAGTTCCTGGGCAATCAGCCCCAGCATTTT,CASSLEFLGNQPQHF
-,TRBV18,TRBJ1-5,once,TGTGCCAGCTCCCCAGGAGGGCCCAATCAGCCCCAGCATTTT,CASSPGGPNQPQHF
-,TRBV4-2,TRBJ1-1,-,TGTGCCAGCAGCCCCAGGGAGGGCGGACAAGTTGAAGCTTTCTTT,CASSPREGGQVEAFF
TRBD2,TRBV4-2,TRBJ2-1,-,TGTGCCAGCAGCCAAGATGGGACTAGCGGGGCCAGCTCCTACAATGAGCAGTTCTTC,CASSQDGTSGASSYNEQFF
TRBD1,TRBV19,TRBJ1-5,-,TGTGCCAGTAGAGGACAGGGGGCCCATCAGCCCCAGCATTTT,CASRGQGAHQPQHF
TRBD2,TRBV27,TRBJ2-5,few,TGTGCCAGCAGTTTAACTAGCGGGAAAGAGACCCAGTACTTC,CASSLTSGKETQYF
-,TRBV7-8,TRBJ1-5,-,TGTGCCAGCAGCTTGGAGGACAATCAGCCCCAGCATTTT,CASSLEDNQPQHF
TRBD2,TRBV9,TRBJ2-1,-,TGTGCCAGCAGCGGGACTAGCGGGGGCTACAATGAGCAGTTCTTC,CASSGTSGGYNEQFF
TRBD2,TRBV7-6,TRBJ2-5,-,TGTGCCAGCAGCTCAGACCTAGCGGGGGCGATCCAAGAGACCCAGTACTTC,CASSSDLAGAIQETQYF
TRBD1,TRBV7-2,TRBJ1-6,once,TGTGCCAGCAGCTTCGCCCTGGACAGGGTAATGGGTTCACCCCTCCACTTT,CASSFALDRVMGSPLHF
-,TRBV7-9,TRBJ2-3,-,TGTGCCAGCAGCCCCCTCGGTAACACAGATACGCAGTATTTT,CASSPLGNTDTQYF
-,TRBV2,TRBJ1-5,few,TGTGCCAGCAGTGGCAGGGTCATTAGCAATCAGCCCCAGCATTTT,CASSGRVISNQPQHF
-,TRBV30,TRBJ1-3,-,TGTGCCTGGAAACAGGGTGCTGGAAACACCATATATTTT,CAWKQGAGNTIYF
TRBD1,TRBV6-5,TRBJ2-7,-,TGTGCCAGCAGGGACGGGACAGGGACCCACGAGCAGTACTTC,CASRDGTGTHEQYF
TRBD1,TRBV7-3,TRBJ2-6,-,TGTGCCAGCAGCTTAAGGGGACAGGGCTATGGGGCCAACGTCCTGACTTTC,CASSLRGQGYGANVLTF
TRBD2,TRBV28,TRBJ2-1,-,TGTGCCAGCAGTTTATTCGACGGGGGGAACAATGAGCAGTTCTTC,CASSLFDGGNNEQFF
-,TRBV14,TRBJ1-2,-,TGTGCCAGCAGCCAAGATTTAGTTTACAGCCGGGGCTACACCTTC,CASSQDLVYSRGYTF
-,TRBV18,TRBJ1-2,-,TGTGCCAGCTCACCACAGGCCGGGGAGCTAAGTGGCTACACCTTC,CASSPQAGELSGYTF
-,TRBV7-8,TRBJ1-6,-,TGTGCCAGCAGACTACAGGGTCAAGGGAGCTCACCCCTCCACTTT,CASRLQGQGSSPLHF
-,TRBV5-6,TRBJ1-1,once,TGTGCCAGCAGCATGGGGGGACAAGTCGGGTTCAAAACTTTCTTT,CASSMGGQVGFKTFF
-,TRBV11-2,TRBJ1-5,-,TGTGCCAGCAGCTTTGCAGGGACTAATCAGCCCCAGCATTTT,CASSFAGTNQPQHF
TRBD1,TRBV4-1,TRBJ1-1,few,TGCGCCAGCAGCCTTGTGGGACAGGGGGGCACTGAAGCTTTCTTT,CASSLVGQGGTEAFF
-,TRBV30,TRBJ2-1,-,TGTGCCTGGAGTTGGGGAGGCCCAGAGGATGAGCAGTTCTTC,CAWSWGGPEDEQFF
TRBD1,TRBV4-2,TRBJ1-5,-,TGTGCCAGCAGCCCAGGGGGTTCCGAGGGGGCCCAGCATTTT,CASSPGGSEGAQHF
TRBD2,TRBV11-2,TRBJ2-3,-,TGTGCCAGCAGCAGTTCGGCGGGAGCGGGAGATACGCAGTATTTT,CASSSSAGAGDTQYF
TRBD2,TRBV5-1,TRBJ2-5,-,TGCGCCAGCACCTCTAGCGGGAGCCAAGAGACCCAGTACTTC,CASTSSGSQETQYF
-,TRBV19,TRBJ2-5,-,TGTGCCAGTAGTATAGCTCAAGAGACCCAGTACTTC,CASSIAQETQYF
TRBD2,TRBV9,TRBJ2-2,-,TGTGCCAGCAGCGTAGTAGCGGGAGGAAGTACCGGGGAGCTGTTTTTT,CASSVVAGGSTGELFF
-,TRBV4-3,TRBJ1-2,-,TGCGCCAGCAGCCAAGCCAGCGGGGGGGCCTATGGCTACACCTTC,CASSQASGGAYGYTF
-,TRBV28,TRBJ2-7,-,TGTGCCAGCCAGGGGAACTCCTACGAGCAGTACTTC,CASQGNSYEQYF
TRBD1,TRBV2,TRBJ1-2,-,TGTGCCAGCAGCAGGGGGCCGCTTTCATATGGCTACACCTTC,CASSRGPLSYGYTF
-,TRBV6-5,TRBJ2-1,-,TGTGCCAGCACCGCAGGGGAGTCCTACAATGAGCAGTTCTTC,CASTAGESYNEQFF
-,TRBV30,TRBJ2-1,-,TGTGCCTGGTTGGACTGGCATTACAATGAGCAGTTCTTC,CAWLDWHYNEQFF
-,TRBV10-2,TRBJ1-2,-,TGCGCCAGCAGTGAGCGGACAAACGGCTACACCTTC,CASSERTNGYTF
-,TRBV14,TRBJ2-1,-,TGTGCCAGCAGCCAAGCCAGATCCTCCTACAATGAGCAGTTCTTC,CASSQARSSYNEQFF
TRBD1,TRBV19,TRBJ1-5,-,TGTGCCAGTAGTGCTCAGGGGGAGCAGCCCCAGCATTTT,CASSAQGEQPQHF
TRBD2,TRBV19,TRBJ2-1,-,TGTGCCAGTAGTATTTCTAACCTAGCGGGATGGAATGAGCAGTTCTTC,CASSISNLAGWNEQFF
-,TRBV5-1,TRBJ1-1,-,TGCGCCAGCAGCTTTGCTATCCCTTCGAACACTGAAGCTTTCTTT,CASSFAIPSNTEAFF
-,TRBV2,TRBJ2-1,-,TGTGCCAGCAGCCCCGGGACTTTCTACTACAATGAGCAGTTCTTC,CASSPGTFYYNEQFF
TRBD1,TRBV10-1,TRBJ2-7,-,TGCGCCAGCAGTGGAGGACAGGGTTCCGTTGTGCAGTACTTC,CASSGGQGSVVQYF
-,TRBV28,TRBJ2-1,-,TGTGCCAGCAGTCTCTCAGGAGGGAACCTATACAATGAGCAGTTCTTC,CASSLSGGNLYNEQFF
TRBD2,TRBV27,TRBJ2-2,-,TGTGCCAGCAGTTACAGTAGCGGGGACGCGAACACCGGGGAGCTGTTTTTT,CASSYSSGDANTGELFF
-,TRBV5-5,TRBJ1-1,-,TGTGCCAGCAGCCGGGTAGGGGCCCTGAACACTGAAGCTTTCTTT,CASSRVGALNTEAFF